These 20 T cell receptor beta chains share one sample of origin, sequenced in a study of beta chain features in type 1 diabetes. cDNA synthesis used the whole RNA isolate, giving expressed TCRB sequences. The assay was immunoSEQ multiplex PCR, and TCRdb's table has in-frame clones only and misses some. The table records hundreds of thousands of clones, 10% to 12% of them present only once. The sample consisted of naive CD4+ T cells from blood. These receptors were collected from a woman between 18 and 30 years old in good health.

There are many counts of this clone. The chain couples TRBV20-1 to TRBJ2-7, with no clear D. The CDR3 is made up of 11 amino acids. V gave up 2 bases and J gave up 0 bases, with 2 bases separating them. The germline V gene encodes CDR1 DFQATT and CDR2 SNEGSKA (reference sequence). The CDR3 here is CSARFSYEQYF. Here the CDR3 DNA reads TGCAGTGCTAGATTCTCCTACGAGCAGTACTTC.

This chain joins TRBV4-2 and TRBJ2-7; weak D call: TRBD1 (5 bases). This CDR3 region has 15 residues. The germline CDR1 and CDR2 sequences are LGHNA and YNFKEQ. The germline V and J ends were trimmed by 3 bases and 2 bases, with 14 bases remaining between them. The CDR3 DNA follows: TGTGCCAGCAGCCAGGCAAGACAGCAAGCCTACGAGCAGTACTTC. This sequence encodes CASSQARQQAYEQYF.

The chain links TRBV29-1 to TRBJ2-1, with 10 bases aligning to TRBD2. The junction had 9 bases not matched to a gene; V was cut back by 5 bases and J by 5 bases. Germline CDR1 and CDR2: SQVTM and ANQGSEA. The CDR3 loop spans 15 amino acids. Here the CDR3 DNA reads TGCAGCGTTTGGGGAAATAGCGGGGGGAACAATGAGCAGTTCTTC. Translating gives CSVWGNSGGNNEQFF.

This clone was found a few times. This rearrangement joins TRBV10-3 to TRBJ1-2; 7 bases agree with TRBD1. CDR3 length equals 14 residues. The germline V gene encodes CDR1 ENHRY and CDR2 SYGVKD. J lost 4 bases, V lost 6 bases, and 8 bases had no gene match. The CDR3 bases are TGTGCCATCAGAGCTGGACAGGACGGCTATGGCTACACCTTC. Translation gives CAIRAGQDGYGYTF.

V usage is TRBV7-9 and J usage is TRBJ2-7; the match to TRBD2 covers 7 bases. Germline V CDR1 and CDR2: SEHNR, FQNEAQ (reference sequence). V lost 1 base to trimming and J lost 3 bases; unmatched junction nucleotides: 3. This CDR3 comprises 14 residues. This CDR3 is CASSLGLANYEQYF. The CDR3, as DNA: TGTGCCAGCAGCTTAGGACTAGCCAACTACGAGCAGTACTTC. Together with reference TRBV7-9 and TRBJ2-7, the CDR3 gives the full variable domain: DTGVSQNPRHKITKRGQNVTFRCDPISEHNRLYWYRQTLGQGPEFLTYFQNEAQLEKSRLLSDRFSAERPKGSFSTLEIQRTEQGDSAMYLCASSLGLANYEQYFGPGTRLTVT.

The chain employs TRBV9 and TRBJ1-1; no clear D. The CDR3 spans 12 residues. Trimming left V 4 bases short and J 7 bases short, with 11 bases between. In germline, CDR1 is SGDLS, CDR2 YYNGEE. The CDR3 nucleotides are TGTGCCAGCAGCCGAGACTTTAATGAAGCTTTCTTT. Translated: CASSRDFNEAFF.

This clone was observed a handful of times. Additional DNA sequences in this sample encode the identical CDR3. The chain recombines TRBV7-9 with TRBJ1-5; D possibly corresponds to TRBD1 (6 bases). Trimming removed 3 bases at V and 2 bases at J, with 8 bases between. The length of the CDR3 is 14 residues. CDR1 and CDR2 from the germline V gene are SEHNR and FQNEAQ (reference sequence). CDR3 bases: TGTGCCAGCAGCTTGACAGGAGGCAATCAGCCCCAGCATTTT. Translation gives CASSLTGGNQPQHF.

J is TRBJ2-3 and V is TRBV25-1; 9 bases line up with TRBD1. CDR3 length: 17 residues. Trimming took 4 bases from V and 4 from J; bases not matched to a gene: 12. Germline values: CDR1 MGHDK, CDR2 SYGVNS. CDR3 sequence (DNA): TGTGCCAGCAGTGGCCTCCCGGGACAGGGATCGGCAGATACGCAGTATTTT. Its translation: CASSGLPGQGSADTQYF. Filled out from reference TRBV25-1 and TRBJ2-3, the complete variable domain reads EADIYQTPRYLVIGTGKKITLECSQTMGHDKMYWYQQDPGMELHLIHYSYGVNSTEKGDLSSESTVSRIRTEHFPLTLESARPSHTSQYLCASSGLPGQGSADTQYFGPGTRLTVL.

The genes are TRBV29-1 and TRBJ1-1; no reliable D call. CDR1 and CDR2 from the germline V gene are SQVTM and ANQGSEA. The CDR3 length is 13 residues. V was trimmed by 2 bases and J by 1 base, leaving 8 bases between them. Here the CDR3 DNA reads TGCAGCGTTGAACCTGACGGGAACACTGAAGCTTTCTTT. The encoded protein is CSVEPDGNTEAFF.

Note on this clone: Other DNA variants within this sample encode the same CDR3. The V gene is TRBV5-1, the J gene TRBJ2-2; tentatively, D is TRBD1 (5 bases). This CDR3 is 15 amino acids long. Germline V gene sequence: CDR1 SGHRS, CDR2 YFSETQ. The V end was cut by 4 bases, the J end by 2 bases, with 12 bases between. The CDR3 protein is CASSLLRANTGELFF. The CDR3 nucleotides read TGCGCCAGCAGCCTGCTCAGGGCTAACACCGGGGAGCTGTTTTTT.

V usage is TRBV7-9 and J usage is TRBJ2-7; 10 nucleotides match TRBD1. J lost 3 bases, V lost 3 bases, and 11 bases had no gene match. The CDR3 spans 17 residues. Germline V gene lookup returns CDR1 SEHNR and CDR2 FQNEAQ (reference sequence). CDR3 residues: CASSFPSGTGDFYEQYF. The CDR3 DNA follows: TGTGCCAGCAGCTTTCCCTCTGGGACAGGGGATTTCTACGAGCAGTACTTC.

The table lists this clone with a few counts. The chain links TRBV7-6 to TRBJ2-3; no firm D call. Germline V gene lookup returns CDR1 SGHVS and CDR2 FNYEAQ. This CDR3 is 12 amino acids long. Trimming left V 5 bases short and J 4 bases short, with 7 bases between. CDR3 region: CASSPLADTQYF. For the CDR3, the DNA is TGTGCCAGCAGCCCTTTAGCAGATACGCAGTATTTT.

V and J are TRBV6-6 and TRBJ2-2; D gene ambiguous. The CDR3 sequence is 13 residues long. Germline CDR1 reads MNHNY; CDR2 reads SVGAGI (reference sequence). Trimming removed 7 bases at V and 6 bases at J, with 12 bases between. The CDR3, as DNA: TGTGCCAGCACAGTGGTGGCGGCCGGGGAGCTGTTTTTT. Protein product: CASTVVAAGELFF.

The chain couples TRBV7-2 to TRBJ1-6, with TRBD1 identical over 10 bases. Germline loops: CDR1 SGHTA, CDR2 FQGNSA. V gave up 5 bases and J gave up 10 bases; unmatched junction bases: 5. This CDR3 region has 14 residues. The CDR3 sequence is CASSLTGGGSPLHF. The CDR3 coding sequence is TGTGCCAGCAGCCTGACAGGGGGCGGGTCACCCCTCCACTTT.

This clone appeared a few times. This chain uses TRBV7-9 with TRBJ1-2; D gene uncertain. Germline CDR1 is SEHNR and CDR2 is FQNEAQ (reference sequence). The CDR3 loop spans 14 amino acids. V lost 5 bases to trimming and J lost 5 bases, with 15 bases between them. CDR3 in amino acids: CASSARTADYGYTF. The DNA of the CDR3 is TGTGCCAGCAGCGCTCGGACGGCCGATTATGGCTACACCTTC.

This rearrangement joins TRBV27 to TRBJ2-3; maybe TRBD2 (5 bases). Germline CDR1 is MNHEY and CDR2 is SMNVEV (reference sequence). V shed 3 bases and J shed 5 bases, with 9 bases lying between them. The CDR3 totals 13 residues. The CDR3 region is CASSFSGLDTQYF. CDR3 nucleotides: TGTGCCAGCAGTTTTTCAGGACTAGATACGCAGTATTTT.

This clone was seen a few times. The V gene is TRBV27, the J gene TRBJ2-1; 9 bases fit TRBD2. The germline CDR1 and CDR2 sequences are MNHEY and SMNVEV (reference sequence). The trim removed 4 bases at V and 0 bases at J, leaving 7 bases unmatched. The length of the CDR3 is 17 residues. CDR3 residues: CASSSSGIASSYNEQFF. Here the CDR3 DNA reads TGTGCCAGCAGTTCTAGCGGGATCGCTAGCTCCTACAATGAGCAGTTCTTC.

This chain joins TRBV2 and TRBJ2-5; TRBD1 matches 7 bases. This CDR3 contains 15 residues. Germline CDR1 and CDR2: SNHLY and FYNNEI. V lost 4 bases, J lost 2 bases, and 7 bases stayed unmatched. This CDR3 reads CASSGDRKRQETQYF. For the CDR3, the DNA is TGTGCCAGCAGTGGGGACAGAAAGCGACAAGAGACCCAGTACTTC.

The V gene is TRBV4-1, the J gene TRBJ2-4; tentatively, D is TRBD1 (5 bases). This CDR3 has 13 residues. CDR1 and CDR2 from the germline V gene are MGHRA and YSYEKL. The V gene lost 2 bases and the J gene lost 15 bases, with 17 bases spanning the gap. The chain's CDR3 is CASSQPGPSFRYF. CDR3 bases: TGCGCCAGCAGCCAACCAGGGCCCTCTTTTCGGTACTTC.

V gene TRBV10-3 combines with J gene TRBJ2-7; 9 nucleotides line up with TRBD1. Germline CDR1 ENHRY, CDR2 SYGVKD. V trimming: 5 bases; J trimming: 4 bases; junction bases outside the gene matches: 6. CDR3 length: 14 residues. The CDR3 DNA reads as TGTGCCATCAGTAACCGGGACAGGGCATACGAGCAGTACTTC. Its translation: CAISNRDRAYEQYF.